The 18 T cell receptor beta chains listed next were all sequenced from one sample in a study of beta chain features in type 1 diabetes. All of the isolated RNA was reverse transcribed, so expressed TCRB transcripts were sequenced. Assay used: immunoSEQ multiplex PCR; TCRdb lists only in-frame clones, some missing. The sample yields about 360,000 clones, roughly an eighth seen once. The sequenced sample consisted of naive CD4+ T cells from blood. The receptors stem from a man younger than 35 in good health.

CDR3 sequence reads: CASSLTGGVGQRGDTQYF. CDR3 sequence (DNA): TGTGCCAGCAGCTTAACTGGGGGAGTGGGACAACGTGGGGATACGCAGTATTTT. This rearrangement joins TRBV7-3 to TRBJ2-3; a weak D match, TRBD1 (6 bases). The CDR3 totals 18 residues. CDR1 and CDR2 from the germline V gene are SGHTA and FQGTGA. Trimming stripped 0 bases from V and 6 bases from J, with 22 bases between.

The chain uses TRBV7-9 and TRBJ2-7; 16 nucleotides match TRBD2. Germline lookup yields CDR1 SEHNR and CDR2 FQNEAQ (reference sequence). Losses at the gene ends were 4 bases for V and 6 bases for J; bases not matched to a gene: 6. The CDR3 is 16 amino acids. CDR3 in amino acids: CASSSGLAGGRSEQYF. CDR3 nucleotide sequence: TGTGCCAGCAGCTCGGGACTAGCGGGGGGGCGAAGCGAGCAGTACTTC.

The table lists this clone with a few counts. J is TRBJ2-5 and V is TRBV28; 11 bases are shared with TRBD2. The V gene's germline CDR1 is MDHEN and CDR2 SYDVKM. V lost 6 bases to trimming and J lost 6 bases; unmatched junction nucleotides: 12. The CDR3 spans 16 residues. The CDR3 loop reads CASSRTSGGTKKTQYF. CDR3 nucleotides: TGTGCCAGCAGCCGAACTAGCGGGGGTACCAAGAAGACCCAGTACTTC. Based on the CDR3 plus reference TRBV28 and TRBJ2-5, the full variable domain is DVKVTQSSRYLVKRTGEKVFLECVQDMDHENMFWYRQDPGLGLRLIYFSYDVKMKEKGDIPEGYSVSREKKERFSLILESASTNQTSMYLCASSRTSGGTKKTQYFGPGTRLLVL.

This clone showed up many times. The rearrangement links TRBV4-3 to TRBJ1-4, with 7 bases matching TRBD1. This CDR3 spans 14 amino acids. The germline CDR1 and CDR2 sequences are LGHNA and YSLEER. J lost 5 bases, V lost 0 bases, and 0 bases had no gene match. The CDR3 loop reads CASSQETGNEKLFF. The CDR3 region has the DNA TGCGCCAGCAGCCAAGAGACAGGGAATGAAAAACTGTTTTTT.

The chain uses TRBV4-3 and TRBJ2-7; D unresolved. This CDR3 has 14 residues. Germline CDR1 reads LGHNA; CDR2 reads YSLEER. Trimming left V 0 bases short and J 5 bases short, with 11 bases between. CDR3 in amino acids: CASSQELQVNEQYF. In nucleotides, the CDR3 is TGCGCCAGCAGCCAAGAGTTACAAGTTAACGAGCAGTACTTC.

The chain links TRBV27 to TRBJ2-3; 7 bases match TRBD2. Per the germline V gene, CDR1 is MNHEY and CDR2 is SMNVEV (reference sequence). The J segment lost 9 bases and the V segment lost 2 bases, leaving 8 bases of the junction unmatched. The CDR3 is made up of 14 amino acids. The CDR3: CASSLTGGGGTQYF. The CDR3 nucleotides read TGTGCCAGCAGTTTAACCGGCGGGGGAGGGACGCAGTATTTT.

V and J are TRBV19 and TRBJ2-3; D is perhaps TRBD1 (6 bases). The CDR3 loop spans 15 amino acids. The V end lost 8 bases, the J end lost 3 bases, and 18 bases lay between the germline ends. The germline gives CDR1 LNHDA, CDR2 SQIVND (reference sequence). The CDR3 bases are TGTGCCAGTTCCGTTGGGGGCAGTCGGACAGATACGCAGTATTTT. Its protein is CASSVGGSRTDTQYF.

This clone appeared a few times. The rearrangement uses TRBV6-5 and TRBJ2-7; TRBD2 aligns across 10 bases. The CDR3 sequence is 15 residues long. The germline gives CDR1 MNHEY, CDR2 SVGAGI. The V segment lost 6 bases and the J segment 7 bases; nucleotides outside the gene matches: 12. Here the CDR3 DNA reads TGTGCCAGCAGGCTGATAGCGGGAGGCCTATCTGAGCAGTACTTC. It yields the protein CASRLIAGGLSEQYF.

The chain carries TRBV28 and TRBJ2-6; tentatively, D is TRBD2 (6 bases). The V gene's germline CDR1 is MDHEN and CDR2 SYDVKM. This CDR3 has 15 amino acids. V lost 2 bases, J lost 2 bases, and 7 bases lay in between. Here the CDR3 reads CASSLGGAGANVLTF. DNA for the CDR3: TGTGCCAGCAGTTTAGGAGGGGCTGGGGCCAACGTCCTGACTTTC.

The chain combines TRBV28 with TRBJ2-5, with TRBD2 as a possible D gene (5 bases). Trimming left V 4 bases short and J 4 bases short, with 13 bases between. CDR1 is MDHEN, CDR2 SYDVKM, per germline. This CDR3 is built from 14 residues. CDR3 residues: CASSSPGVAETQYF. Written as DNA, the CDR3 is TGTGCCAGCAGTTCCCCCGGGGTAGCAGAGACCCAGTACTTC.

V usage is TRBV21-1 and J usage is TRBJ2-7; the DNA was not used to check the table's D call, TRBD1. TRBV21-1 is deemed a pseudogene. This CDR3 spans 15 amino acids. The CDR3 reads CASSTYTRSSYEQYF. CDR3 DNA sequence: TGTGCCAGCAGCACTTACACCCGAAGCTCCTACGAGCAGTACTTC.

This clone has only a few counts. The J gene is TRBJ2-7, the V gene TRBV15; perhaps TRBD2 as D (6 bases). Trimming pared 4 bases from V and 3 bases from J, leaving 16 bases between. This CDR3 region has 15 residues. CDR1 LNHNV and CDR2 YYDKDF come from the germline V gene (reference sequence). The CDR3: CATSTERARDYEQYF. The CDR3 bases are TGTGCCACCAGCACCGAGCGGGCTAGGGACTACGAGCAGTACTTC.

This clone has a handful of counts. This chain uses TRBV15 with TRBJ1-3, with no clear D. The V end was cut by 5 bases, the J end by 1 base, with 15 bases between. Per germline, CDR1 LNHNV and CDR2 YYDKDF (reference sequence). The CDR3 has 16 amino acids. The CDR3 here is CATSQSVRSSGNTIYF. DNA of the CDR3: TGTGCCACCAGCCAATCGGTCAGGTCGTCTGGAAACACCATATATTTT. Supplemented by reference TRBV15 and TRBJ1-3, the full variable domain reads DAMVIQNPRYQVTQFGKPVTLSCSQTLNHNVMYWYQQKSSQAPKLLFHYYDKDFNNEADTPDNFQSRRPNTSFCFLDIRSPGLGDTAMYLCATSQSVRSSGNTIYFGEGSWLTVV.

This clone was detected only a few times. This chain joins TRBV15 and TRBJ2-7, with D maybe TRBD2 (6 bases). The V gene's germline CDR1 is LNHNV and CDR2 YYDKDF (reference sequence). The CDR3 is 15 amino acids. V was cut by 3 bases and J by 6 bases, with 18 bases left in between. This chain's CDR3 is CATSSPGSVMSEQYF. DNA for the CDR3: TGTGCCACCAGCAGCCCCGGGAGCGTAATGAGCGAGCAGTACTTC.

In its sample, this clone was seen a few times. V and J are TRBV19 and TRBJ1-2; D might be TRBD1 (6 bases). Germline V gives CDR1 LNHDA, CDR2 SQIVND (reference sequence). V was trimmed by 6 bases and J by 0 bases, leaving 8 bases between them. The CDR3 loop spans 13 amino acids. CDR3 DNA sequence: TGTGCCAGTAGCAGACAGGCTAACTATGGCTACACCTTC. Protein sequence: CASSRQANYGYTF.

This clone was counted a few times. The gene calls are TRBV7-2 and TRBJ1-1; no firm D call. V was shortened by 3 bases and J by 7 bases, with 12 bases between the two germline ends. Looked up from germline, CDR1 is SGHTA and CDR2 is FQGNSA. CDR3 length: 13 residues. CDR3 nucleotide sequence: TGTGCCAGCAGCTTTACCTTCCGGGGTGAAGCTTTCTTT. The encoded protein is CASSFTFRGEAFF.

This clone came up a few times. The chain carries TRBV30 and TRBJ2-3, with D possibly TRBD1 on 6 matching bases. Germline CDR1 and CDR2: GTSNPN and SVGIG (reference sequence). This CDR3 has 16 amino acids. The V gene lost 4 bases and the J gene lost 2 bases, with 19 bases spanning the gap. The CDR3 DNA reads TGTGCCTGGACCAAACTGCCGGGACACAACACAGATACGCAGTATTTT. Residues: CAWTKLPGHNTDTQYF.

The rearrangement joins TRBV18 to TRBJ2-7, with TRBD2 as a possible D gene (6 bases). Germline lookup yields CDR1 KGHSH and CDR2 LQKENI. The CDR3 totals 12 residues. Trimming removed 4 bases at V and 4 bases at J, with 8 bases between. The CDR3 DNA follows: TGTGCCAGCTCACGGGGAGGATACGAGCAGTACTTC. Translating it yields CASSRGGYEQYF. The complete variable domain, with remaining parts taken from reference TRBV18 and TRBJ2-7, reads NAGVMQNPRHLVRRRGQEARLRCSPMKGHSHVYWYRQLPEEGLKFMVYLQKENIIDESGMPKERFSAEFPKEGPSILRIQQVVRGDSAAYFCASSRGGYEQYFGPGTRLTVT.